Each of the 23 T cell receptor beta chains below was sequenced from the same sample in a study of CD8 T cells in Susac syndrome. RNA was extracted with the RNeasy kit, and a quantity of about 0.5 to 1 ug was reverse transcribed using random hexamers. TCRdb ran MiXCR on the immunoSEQ multiplex PCR reads and lists one entry per CDR3 protein. The data hold around 200,000 distinct CDR3 sequences, with 90% to 95% observed a single time. The source material was CD4+ T cells from PBMCs. Receptors were obtained from a human donor in good health.

The rearrangement uses TRBV3-1 and TRBJ2-5; TRBD2 is a possible D gene (6 bases). Germline V gene lookup returns CDR1 LGHDT and CDR2 YNNKEL (reference sequence). The V and J ends lost 4 bases and 3 bases respectively, with 12 bases between them. This CDR3 spans 14 amino acids. CDR3 DNA sequence: TGTGCCAGCAGCCCCCGGGGGATTGAAGAGACCCAGTACTTC. It is translated as CASSPRGIEETQYF.

This chain links TRBV3-1 with TRBJ2-1; no reliable D call. Trimming pared 3 bases from V and 5 bases from J, leaving 5 bases between. Germline values: CDR1 LGHDT, CDR2 YNNKEL (reference sequence). The CDR3 contains 12 residues. CDR3 protein: CASSQTHNEQFF. The CDR3 DNA is TGTGCCAGCAGCCAGACCCACAATGAGCAGTTCTTC.

The CDR3 is CASSLMEGGTEAFF. CDR3 DNA sequence: TGCGCCAGCAGTTTGATGGAGGGAGGCACTGAAGCTTTCTTT. V gene TRBV5-1 combines with J gene TRBJ1-1; D gene unclear. The CDR3 totals 14 residues. V shed 5 bases and J shed 4 bases, with 15 bases lying between them. CDR1 and CDR2 (germline): SGHRS, YFSETQ.

The chain carries TRBV7-3 and TRBJ1-1; D unclear. Germline CDR1 SGHTA, CDR2 FQGTGA. The CDR3 is 13 residues long. V was clipped by 6 bases and J by 3 bases, with 11 bases between them. The CDR3, as DNA: TGTGCCAGCAGTCTGGGGAAGGACACTGAAGCTTTCTTT. As protein: CASSLGKDTEAFF.

V gene TRBV30 combines with J gene TRBJ1-5, with 7 bases aligning to TRBD1. The CDR3 runs 15 residues. Germline trimming cut 4 bases from V and 0 bases from J; bases unmatched to any gene: 6. The germline CDR1 and CDR2 sequences are GTSNPN and SVGIG (reference sequence). CDR3 amino acids: CAWNPTGYSNQPQHF. The CDR3 bases are TGTGCCTGGAACCCGACAGGGTATAGCAATCAGCCCCAGCATTTT.

The chain is built from TRBV10-3 and TRBJ2-1; D possibly corresponds to TRBD1 (6 bases). V lost 7 bases, J lost 8 bases, and 9 bases lay in between. The CDR3 is 11 residues long. The V gene's germline CDR1 is ENHRY and CDR2 SYGVKD. CDR3 nucleotide sequence: TGTGCCATCAAGGACAGTTATGAGCAGTTCTTC. Translated: CAIKDSYEQFF.

The chain has TRBV19 and TRBJ2-3; D is uncertain. Germline assignment: CDR1 LNHDA and CDR2 SQIVND (reference sequence). This CDR3 has 8 residues. Trimming removed 9 bases from V and 7 bases from J, with 2 bases in between. CDR3 coding DNA: TGTGCCAGACATACGCAGTATTTT. Encoded protein: CARHTQYF.

This chain joins TRBV20-1 and TRBJ2-7, with D perhaps TRBD2 (7 bases). Germline values: CDR1 DFQATT, CDR2 SNEGSKA (reference sequence). V was pared by 6 bases and J by 6 bases, with 9 bases between. The length of the CDR3 is 10 residues. CDR3 amino acids: CSAGGREQYV. The CDR3 region has the DNA TGCAGTGCGGGGGGGCGCGAGCAGTACGTC.

V usage is TRBV19 and J usage is TRBJ1-5; D is uncertain. Germline assignment: CDR1 LNHDA and CDR2 SQIVND (reference sequence). The CDR3 length is 15 residues. The germline V and J ends were trimmed by 3 bases and 4 bases, with 13 bases remaining between them. The CDR3 DNA sequence: TGTGCCAGTAGTATTAATCCGGACGGGAATCAGCCCCAGCATTTT. It codes for CASSINPDGNQPQHF.

The chain links TRBV28 to TRBJ2-7; either TRBD1 or TRBD2 may supply D (5 bases each). Trimming took off 1 base at V and 9 bases at J, with 16 bases between the two ends. Germline V CDR1 and CDR2: MDHEN, SYDVKM. The CDR3 contains 14 residues. CDR3 DNA sequence: TGTGCCAGCAGTTTATCTGGGGCAGAGGGAGTGCAGTACGTC. This gives the protein CASSLSGAEGVQYV.

The chain employs TRBV3-1 and TRBJ2-7; D is unclear. CDR3 length: 14 residues. The V gene lost 3 bases and the J gene lost 3 bases, with 12 bases spanning the gap. From germline, CDR1 is LGHDT and CDR2 YNNKEL (reference sequence). CDR3 residues: CASSHGLSNYEQYV. CDR3 coding DNA: TGTGCCAGCAGCCATGGGTTGTCCAACTACGAGCAGTACGTC.

This rearrangement joins TRBV27 to TRBJ1-1; D is unresolved. Germline V gives CDR1 MNHEY, CDR2 SMNVEV (reference sequence). CDR3 length: 14 residues. V was cut by 4 bases and J by 1 base, with 10 bases left in between. The CDR3 is CASSSRAANTEAFF. The CDR3 DNA is TGTGCCAGCAGTTCCCGAGCAGCGAACACTGAAGCTTTCTTT.

V gene TRBV6-2 or TRBV6-3 combines with J gene TRBJ1-5; D is unresolved. The CDR3 has 15 amino acids. CDR1 and CDR2 from the germline V gene are MNHEY and SVGEGT. V lost 5 bases, J lost 2 bases, and 13 bases lay in between. This CDR3 reads CASSPSAAGNQPQHF. The DNA of the CDR3 is TGTGCCAGCAGTCCCTCGGCGGCCGGCAATCAGCCCCAGCATTTT.

The CDR3 coding sequence is TGTGCCAGCAGTCCCGTCTCGGCAGAGACCCAGTACTTC. Translation gives CASSPVSAETQYF. This chain links TRBV7-9 with TRBJ2-5; the D is unclear. Deletions cut 6 bases from V and 4 bases from J, with 12 bases between. The germline CDR1 and CDR2 sequences are SEHNR and FQNEAQ (reference sequence). This CDR3 spans 13 amino acids.

This clonotype showed up just once. J is TRBJ1-1 and V is TRBV30, with D perhaps matching TRBD1 (5 bases). In germline, CDR1 is GTSNPN, CDR2 SVGIG (reference sequence). Trimming shortened V by 0 bases and J by 1 base, and 9 bases separated the two germline ends. This CDR3 has 14 residues. The CDR3 protein is CAWSVSQGNTEAFF. The CDR3, as DNA: TGTGCCTGGAGTGTAAGCCAGGGGAACACTGAAGCTTTCTTT.

The V gene is TRBV5-4, the J gene TRBJ2-7; D might be TRBD1 (5 bases). Trimming removed 0 bases from V and 7 bases from J, with 8 bases in between. Looked up from germline, CDR1 is SGHNT and CDR2 is YYREEE (reference sequence). The CDR3 totals 12 residues. The CDR3 sequence is CASSLGQNEQYF. In nucleotides, the CDR3 is TGTGCCAGCAGCTTGGGACAGAATGAGCAGTACTTC.

The J gene is TRBJ2-3, the V gene TRBV6-6; 8 bases are shared with TRBD1. The CDR3 runs 13 residues. Germline loops: CDR1 MNHNY, CDR2 SVGAGI (reference sequence). Unmatched junction bases numbered 5, after V lost 5 bases and J lost 7 bases. The CDR3 DNA reads as TGTGCCAGCAGTCCAGGGGGCGAGCATACGCAGTATTTT. It encodes CASSPGGEHTQYF.

The chain recombines TRBV28 with TRBJ2-1; 13 positions match TRBD2. V was pared by 6 bases and J by 15 bases, with 11 bases of the junction left unmatched. This CDR3 has 14 amino acids. CDR1 is MDHEN, CDR2 SYDVKM, per germline. CDR3 region: CASRPGGLAGVRFF. The CDR3, as DNA: TGTGCCAGCAGGCCGGGAGGACTAGCGGGAGTTCGGTTCTTC.

About this clonotype: A junction boundary mismatches the germline segment, possibly from a read error. In DNA, the CDR3 is TGTGCCATCAATGAGGGGGTTGCAGAGACCCAGTACTTC. This codes for CAINEGVAETQYF. The chain carries TRBV10-3 and TRBJ2-5; D is possibly TRBD1 (6 bases). The CDR3 runs 13 residues. Germline V lookup: CDR1 ENHRY, CDR2 SYGVKD.

The chain joins TRBV5-6 to TRBJ1-1; unclear D gene. Germline assignment: CDR1 SGHDT and CDR2 YYEEEE. The CDR3 is 14 residues long. Trimming removed 3 bases at V and 1 base at J, with 10 bases between. The CDR3 nucleotides read TGTGCCAGCAGCTACCCGCGACCGAACACTGAAGCTTTCTTT. This gives the protein CASSYPRPNTEAFF.

This sequence joins TRBV30 and TRBJ2-3; a possible D gene is TRBD2 (6 bases). Trimming removed 5 bases at V and 0 bases at J, with 12 bases between. Germline values: CDR1 GTSNPN, CDR2 SVGIG (reference sequence). This CDR3 comprises 14 residues. DNA for the CDR3: TGTGCCTGGGGAGGTCGGGGGAGCACAGATACGCAGTATTTT. Translated, it gives CAWGGRGSTDTQYF.

V gene TRBV20-1 combines with J gene TRBJ2-3; perhaps D is TRBD1 or TRBD2 (6 bases each). V dropped 2 bases and J dropped 3 bases, with 18 bases sitting between them. Germline V gives CDR1 DFQATT, CDR2 SNEGSKA (reference sequence). This CDR3 region has 16 residues. CDR3 residues: CSARNPRGGGTDTQYF. The CDR3 DNA reads as TGCAGTGCTAGAAACCCACGAGGAGGGGGAACAGATACGCAGTATTTT.

This sequence joins TRBV20-1 and TRBJ2-5, with TRBD2 as a possible D gene (5 bases). Trimming took 3 bases from V and 5 from J, leaving 13 bases between them. CDR1 DFQATT and CDR2 SNEGSKA come from the germline V gene (reference sequence). This CDR3 is built from 13 residues. The CDR3 DNA is TGCAGTGCTAGTAAGCGGCCCCATGAGACCCAGTACTTC. Translated: CSASKRPHETQYF.